This TCR beta chain was captured in a study of cytomegalovirus exposure and HLA in healthy donors (dated 2017 in TCRdb). Regarding the research as a whole: According to an earlier analysis of a few hundred of the donors, 150 million to 200 million T cells yielded some 110 million unique TCR beta sequences and around 300 Gb of sequence data. An early release that covered 500 to 800 HLA-typed donors contained approximately 300 gigabases of sequencing data and 70 million to 100 million unique TCR sequences. Among the roughly 400 genotyped donors, around 81% belonged to the genetic ancestry cluster associated with self-reported Caucasian donors. The study was designed to test whether signatures of past pathogen exposure could be identified by cataloging public T cell receptors. Using immunosequencing, the study profiled T cell repertoires from fewer than 850 subjects and related those repertoires to cytomegalovirus serostatus. Besides the first cohort of some 670 subjects, a separate validation cohort made up of roughly 120 different subjects was used. To predict cytomegalovirus infection status, the study brought together high-throughput TCR immunosequencing, statistical association of individual TCRs with disease status, and machine learning. To study patterns of TCR occurrence, a later analysis re-analyzed previously published TCR beta repertoires from around 670 donors and added high-resolution HLA genotyping. The later analysis used no new phenotypic data to find candidate immune exposures, relying instead on TCR beta sequences and their occurrence across donors. An earlier analysis of a few hundred of the donors applied high-throughput TCR beta sequencing to assess whether each TCR beta V gene segment acted as functional or pseudogenic. Donor age, sex, ethnicity and CMV serostatus were collected together with the repertoire data. In a later genetic analysis, genome-wide SNP genotypes for about three fifths of the roughly 670 donors were used, and that subset was treated as a discovery cohort. Every discovery cohort repertoire had been produced on one sequencing platform. Both class I and class II loci were covered by HLA typing, at four-digit resolution. The number of donors typed differed by locus, with 629-630 for A, B, C, DRB1 and DQB1, more than 500 for DQA1, 600 to 610 for DPA1, and around 460 for DPB1. About five DR-DQ haplotypes were treated as single units for association and clustering because of strong linkage in the cohort. Among 300 to 450 genotyped donors of the cohort, an average of approximately 240,000 unique TCR beta nucleotide sequences were sequenced per donor, roughly a sixth of them non-productive.

Turning to this clone: The antigen it recognizes is unknown. No much larger clonotype is one base removed from it; base qualities were not supplied.

Broad study findings and their caveats: A cluster of highly shared sequence variants was judged likely to represent a technical artifact of the sequencing pipeline. In a later analysis, several top co-occurrence clusters were reported to appear linked to parvovirus B19, influenza, CMV and Epstein-Barr virus. In an earlier analysis of approximately 590 of the donors, most TCR beta V segments appeared in productive rearrangements about 87% or about 30% of the time, broadly matching IMGT annotations. According to the authors, the approach could potentially be generalized to other disease states and immunological phenotypes. Assigning TCR associations to individual alleles was difficult when HLA alleles, especially DR and DQ, strongly co-occurred. Because the 87-base-pair reads could not distinguish some IMGT-functional V segments, including TRBV6-2 and TRBV6-3, those segments were excluded. In a later analysis, HLA-associated TCR beta chains were found to be more clonally expanded and to have lower generation probabilities than equally common non-associated chains. Because counts were too low, 15 to 20 rarely observed V segments, including chromosome 9 orphons, were left out of the earlier analysis of 500 to 650 of the donors. Correlated functional status among segregating V segments might reflect linkage disequilibrium, but an unknown experimental factor could not be ruled out. The only immune exposure information available for the cohort was CMV serostatus. In a later genetic analysis, a missense DCLRE1C variant was associated with V-gene and J-gene trimming of TCR beta chains, and the association was replicated in an independent cohort. The classifier was reported to diagnose cytomegalovirus status with high specificity and sensitivity in both the original and validation cohorts. Only TCR beta chains were sequenced in this cohort, and the absence of alpha or paired-chain data limited detectable features. Presence/absence analyses assumed roughly uniform sequencing depth across donors, an assumption that may not hold. In vitro tests confirmed that a few of the cytomegalovirus-associated TCR beta chains recognize cytomegalovirus antigens. A later genetic analysis reported fewer N-insertions in productive TCRs among donors in an Asian-associated ancestry cluster than the 666-donor mean. A later analysis found that most CMV-associated TCR beta chains appeared HLA-restricted, with HLA associations seemingly driven largely by CMV exposure. In a later analysis, 15,000 to 20,000 TCR beta sequences were associated with specific HLA alleles at a false discovery rate of 0.05. A further reported finding was that TCR beta sequences accurately predicted the HLA-A and HLA-B alleles for most subjects in the first cohort. According to a later analysis, TCR association rates differed among HLA loci, with DRB1 alleles showing the most associated TCRs and HLA-C alleles showing the fewest. While some public TCRs were present in many individuals, most TCR sequences turned up only very rarely across donors. The study listed approximately 150 TCR beta chains as associated with cytomegalovirus. Because some donors lacked HLA typing at each locus, the association tests relied only on the typed subset.

Receptor libraries were prepared by the immunoSEQ multiplex PCR assay. A mixture of 60 forward primers for TCR Vbeta segments and 13 reverse primers for TCR Jbeta segments was used in the multiplex PCR. A multiplex PCR assay on genomic DNA amplified the CDR3 region of rearranged TCR beta genes. On the Illumina HiSeq System, the amplified TCR beta libraries were sequenced as 87-base-pair reads. The original methods were these. A later analysis tallied 70 million to 100 million unique TCR beta chains across the 666 repertoires, and about 12 million of those chains were shared by two or more donors. Raw reads were error-corrected and collapsed into unique sequences with a nearest-neighbor algorithm that merged closely related sequences to remove PCR and sequencing errors. Alignment of CDR3 sequences to IMGT reference sequences was used to assign V, D and J gene segments. Each retained sequence needed at least a six-nucleotide match to both a V gene segment and a J gene segment. A rearrangement counted as productive if the CDR3 had no stop codons and remained in frame with V and J, and every other rearrangement counted as non-productive. CDR3 was defined by IMGT convention, running from the second conserved V-encoded cysteine to the conserved J-encoded phenylalanine. The earlier analysis of some 600 of the donors excluded sequences that lacked an unambiguous match to a single V gene segment. In an earlier analysis of approximately 590 of the donors, a V segment was called functional when productive rearrangements were above 56.7%, and segregating when the standard deviation between donors exceeded 5%. A statistical classification framework was built for diagnosing cytomegalovirus status from the catalog of TCR beta chain sequences. In a later analysis, V and J genes were assigned by comparing TCR nucleotide sequences against IMGT/GENE-DB human TR gene sequences. The TCRdist pipeline was used in a later analysis to assign CDR3 sequences and most-parsimonious VDJ recombination scenarios. A later analysis defined each TCR beta chain by its CDR3 amino acid sequence plus V-gene family, and excluded reads lacking a unique V-gene family. As a way to deal with suspected cross-contamination and a sequencing artifact, a later analysis dropped more than 500 nucleotide sequences that were highly shared and had low generation probability. In a later analysis, a clonal expansion index for each public chain was calculated from normalized within-repertoire ranks of inferred template counts. A later analysis computed generation probabilities with a VDJ recombination model fitted to out-of-frame rearrangements, and checked the results against IGoR. Hypergeometric tests were used in a later analysis to score TCR-TCR, TCR-HLA and TCR-CMV co-occurrence, with a repertoire-size bias correction applied to the TCR pairs. False discovery rates were estimated in a later analysis by permuting HLA or CMV assignments 20 times. In a later analysis, co-occurring TCRs were grouped with DBSCAN, and TCRdist sequence similarity was added when clustering was performed within HLA-allele-positive subsets. For co-occurrence clustering, repertoires with fewer than 30,000 or more than 120,000 public chains were excluded, along with five or six repertoires with anomalous nucleotide sharing. TCRdb carries this immuneACCESS record with in-frame sequences only. Its versions omit some clonotypes, under half of them owing to an unresolved V gene in the studies checked, with the rest unexplained. For V, J and clone size, that table is used; D and trimming come from the DNA. The sample includes about 180,000 clones, with 60% to 80% observed a single time. The leading ten clones occupy about 6.4% of the sample.

As encoded in the germline V gene, CDR1 is MNHNS while CDR2 is SASEGT. V loses 3 bases of germline sequence and J loses 4 bases, and the interval between the two ends is 8 bases. From the cysteine up to the phenylalanine, the CDR3 has a length of 13 residues. The CDR3 DNA has 39 bases and is translated from base 1. The cohort was made up of 650 to 700 healthy bone marrow donors. At the time of sampling, all cohort members were nominally healthy, though unrecorded immune exposures were likely present. The donor tested CMV seropositive and was one of the 289 seropositive cohort members. A peripheral blood sample was provided by each donor, and peripheral blood mononuclear cells were used for TCR beta sequencing. The Qiagen DNeasy Blood Extraction Kit was used to extract genomic DNA from the blood cell samples.

The receptor chain draws on TRBV6-1 and TRBJ2-3, with the D gene call left open. The sequencing sample was made of PBMCs. The TCR originated in a man aged 40-49 years in good health and CMV-seropositive. The sequence in DNA is TGTGCCAGCAGTGAGGGCTATCCAGATACGCAGTATTTT. This encodes CASSEGYPDTQYF.